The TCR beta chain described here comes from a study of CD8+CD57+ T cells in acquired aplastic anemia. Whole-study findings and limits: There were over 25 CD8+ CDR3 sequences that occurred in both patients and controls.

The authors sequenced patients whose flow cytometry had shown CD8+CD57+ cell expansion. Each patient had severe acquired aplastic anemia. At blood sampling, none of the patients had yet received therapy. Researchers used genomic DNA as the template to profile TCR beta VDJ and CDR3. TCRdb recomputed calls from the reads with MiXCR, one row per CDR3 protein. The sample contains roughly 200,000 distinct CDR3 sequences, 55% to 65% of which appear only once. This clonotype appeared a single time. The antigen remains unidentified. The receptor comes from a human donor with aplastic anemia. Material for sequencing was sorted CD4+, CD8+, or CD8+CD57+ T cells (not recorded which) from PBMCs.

CDR3 sequence (DNA): TGCGCCAGCAGGAAGTTGGCACAGACCTACGAGCAGTACTTC. Translated, it gives CASRKLAQTYEQYF. The V call is TRBV10-2, the J call TRBJ2-7; D gene uncertain. The germline CDR1 and CDR2 sequences are WSHSY and SAAADI. V lost 6 bases to trimming and J lost 2 bases, with 14 bases between them. The CDR3 length is 14 residues.